This T cell receptor (beta chain) derives from a study of T cell responses to AZD1222 COVID-19 vaccine. Study outcomes and limitations: Just a handful of AZD1222 recipients tested seropositive at baseline.

A word on this clone: What it binds is not known.

This table comes from immunoSEQ multiplex PCR, and its TCRdb copy is limited to in-frame clones, with some not included. Of more than 95,000 clones listed, 91% are singletons. The trim removed 6 bases at V and 2 bases at J, leaving 13 bases unmatched. The germline V gene has CDR1 SGHKS and CDR2 YYEKEE (reference sequence). The CDR3 has 17 residues. This sequence was found in an adult in good health. The sequenced sample was peripheral blood, obtained on day 0 of AZD1222 vaccination. The J gene is TRBJ2-7, the V gene TRBV5-5; TRBD1 aligns across 11 bases. The CDR3 DNA sequence: TGTGCCAGCATCCTAGCCCCGGGACAGGGGGTAACCTACGAGCAGTACTTC. Amino acids: CASILAPGQGVTYEQYF. Full variable domain (remainder filled in from reference TRBV5-5 and TRBJ2-7): DAGVTQSPTHLIKTRGQQVTLRCSPISGHKSVSWYQQVLGQGPQFIFQYYEKEERGRGNFPDRFSARQFPNYSSELNVNALLLGDSALYLCASILAPGQGVTYEQYFGPGTRLTVT.